This TCR beta chain was sequenced during a study of neurological immune-mediated disorders. TCRdb reanalysed the 5' RACE reads using MiXCR and keeps one entry per CDR3 protein. This table holds 50,000 to 80,000 distinct CDR3 sequences, under 5% found once. The table lists this clonotype with many counts. Its antigen is not identified. V dropped 0 bases and J dropped 0 bases, with 18 bases sitting between them. The CDR3 spans 19 residues. Per germline, CDR1 MGHRA and CDR2 YSYEKL. Whole-study results and caveats: Phylogenetic grouping assigned the repertoires of 18 of 34 multiple sclerosis patients to a single related-CDR3 cluster, which may represent a signature.

V is TRBV4-1 and J is TRBJ2-4, with D possibly called TRBD1 or TRBD2 (5 bases each). The origin of this receptor is a man aged 25 to 45 with multiple sclerosis. Sequencing was carried out using PBMCs. CDR3 protein: CASSQDGTVHLVAKNIQYF. CDR3 sequence (DNA): TGCGCCAGCAGCCAAGACGGGACGGTTCACCTTGTAGCCAAAAACATTCAGTACTTC.